Listed here is a single T cell receptor (beta chain). Its matching antigen is unknown. The record originates from a study of T-cell memory formation after mild COVID-19. Study observations and caveats: Memory sampled before infection contained some responding clones, suggesting cross-reactive memory joined. CD4/CD8 balance characterized clones contracting day 15 to 85, and CD4+ skew characterized later expanders.

Trimming took 5 bases from V and 3 from J, leaving 8 bases between them. CDR1 KGHSH and CDR2 LQKENI come from the germline V gene. The CDR3 spans 13 residues. Each CDR3 protein gets one entry after TCRdb re-called the 5' RACE reads with MiXCR. The sample comprises about 360,000 distinct CDR3 sequences, around an eighth of which are singletons, and approximately 20% rests with the top ten. This rearrangement joins TRBV18 to TRBJ1-5, with D uncertain. The sample taken for sequencing was PBMCs or a T cell subset sorted from them (not recorded which). This clonotype originated in a young man who had mild COVID-19 (a few samples of this study predate the infection). Cell type and time point are not known. CDR3 in DNA: TGTGCCAGCTCAGCAAGCCTCAATCAGCCCCAGCATTTT. Residues: CASSASLNQPQHF.